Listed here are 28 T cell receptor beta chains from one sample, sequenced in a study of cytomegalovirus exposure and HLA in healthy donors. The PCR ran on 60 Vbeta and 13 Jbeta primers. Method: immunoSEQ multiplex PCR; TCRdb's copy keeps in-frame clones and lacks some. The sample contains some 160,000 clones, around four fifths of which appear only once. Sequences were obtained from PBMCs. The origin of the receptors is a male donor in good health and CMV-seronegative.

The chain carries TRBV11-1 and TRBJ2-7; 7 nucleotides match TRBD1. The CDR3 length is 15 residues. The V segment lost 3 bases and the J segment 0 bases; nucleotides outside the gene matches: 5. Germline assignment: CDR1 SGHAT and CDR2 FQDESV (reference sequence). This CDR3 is CASSFLTGNSYEQYF. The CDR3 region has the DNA TGTGCCAGCAGCTTTTTGACAGGGAACTCCTACGAGCAGTACTTC. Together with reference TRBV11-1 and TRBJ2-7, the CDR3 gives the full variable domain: EAEVAQSPRYKITEKSQAVAFWCDPISGHATLYWYRQILGQGPELLVQFQDESVVDDSQLPKDRFSAERLKGVDSTLKIQPAELGDSAMYLCASSFLTGNSYEQYFGPGTRLTVT.

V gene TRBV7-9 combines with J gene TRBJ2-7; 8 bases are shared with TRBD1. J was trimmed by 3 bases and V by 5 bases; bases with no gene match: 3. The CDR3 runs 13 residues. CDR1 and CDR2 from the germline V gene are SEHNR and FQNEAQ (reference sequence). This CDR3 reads CASSAGTGYEQYF. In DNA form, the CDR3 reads TGTGCCAGCAGCGCCGGGACAGGCTACGAGCAGTACTTC.

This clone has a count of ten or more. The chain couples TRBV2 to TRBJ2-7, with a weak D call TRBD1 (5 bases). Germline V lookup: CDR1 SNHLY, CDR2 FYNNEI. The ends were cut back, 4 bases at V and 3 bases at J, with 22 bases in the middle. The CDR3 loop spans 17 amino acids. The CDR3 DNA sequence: TGTGCCAGCAGTGTCCCCCCCCTGGGGCCCCAGGGCTACGAGCAGTACTTC. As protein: CASSVPPLGPQGYEQYF.

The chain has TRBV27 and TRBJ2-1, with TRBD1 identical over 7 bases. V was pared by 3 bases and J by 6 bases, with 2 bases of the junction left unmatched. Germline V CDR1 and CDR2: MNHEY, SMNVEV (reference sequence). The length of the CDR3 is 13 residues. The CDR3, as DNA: TGTGCCAGCAGTTTTGCAGGGGGCAATGAGCAGTTCTTC. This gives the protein CASSFAGGNEQFF.

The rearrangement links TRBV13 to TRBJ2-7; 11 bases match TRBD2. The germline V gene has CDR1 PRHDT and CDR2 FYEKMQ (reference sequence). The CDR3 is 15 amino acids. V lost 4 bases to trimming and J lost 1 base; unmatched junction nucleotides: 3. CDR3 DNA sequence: TGTGCCAGCAGCTGGACTAGCGGGCCTTCCTACGAGCAGTACTTC. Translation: CASSWTSGPSYEQYF.

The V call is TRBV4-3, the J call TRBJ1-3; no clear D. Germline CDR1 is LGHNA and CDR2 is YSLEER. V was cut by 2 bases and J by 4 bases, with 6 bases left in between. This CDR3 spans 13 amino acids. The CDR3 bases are TGCGCCAGCAGCCAACCGGGAGGAAACACCATATATTTT. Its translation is CASSQPGGNTIYF.

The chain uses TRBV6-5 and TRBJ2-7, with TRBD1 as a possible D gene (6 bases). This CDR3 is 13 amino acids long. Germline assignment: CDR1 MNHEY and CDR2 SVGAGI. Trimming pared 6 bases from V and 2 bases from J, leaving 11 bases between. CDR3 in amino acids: CASSRTDTYEQYF. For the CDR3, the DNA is TGTGCCAGCAGCCGGACAGATACCTACGAGCAGTACTTC.

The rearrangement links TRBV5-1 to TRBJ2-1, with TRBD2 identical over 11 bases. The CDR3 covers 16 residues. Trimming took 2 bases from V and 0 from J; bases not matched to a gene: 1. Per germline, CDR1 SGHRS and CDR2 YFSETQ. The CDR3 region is CASSFTSGSSYNEQFF. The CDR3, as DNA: TGCGCCAGCAGCTTCACTAGCGGGAGCTCCTACAATGAGCAGTTCTTC.

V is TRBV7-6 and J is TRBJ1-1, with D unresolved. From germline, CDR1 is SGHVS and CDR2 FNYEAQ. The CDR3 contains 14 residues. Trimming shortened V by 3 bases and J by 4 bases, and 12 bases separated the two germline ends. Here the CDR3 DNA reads TGTGCCAGCAGCTTCAACCAAGGCGGCACTGAAGCTTTCTTT. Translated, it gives CASSFNQGGTEAFF.

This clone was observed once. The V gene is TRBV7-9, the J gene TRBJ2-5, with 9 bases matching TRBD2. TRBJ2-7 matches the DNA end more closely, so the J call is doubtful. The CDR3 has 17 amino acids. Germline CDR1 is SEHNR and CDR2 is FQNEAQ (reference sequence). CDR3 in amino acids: CASSLRGSGGSIDEQYF. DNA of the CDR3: TGTGCCAGCAGCTTAAGGGGAAGCGGGGGGTCGATTGACGAGCAGTACTTC.

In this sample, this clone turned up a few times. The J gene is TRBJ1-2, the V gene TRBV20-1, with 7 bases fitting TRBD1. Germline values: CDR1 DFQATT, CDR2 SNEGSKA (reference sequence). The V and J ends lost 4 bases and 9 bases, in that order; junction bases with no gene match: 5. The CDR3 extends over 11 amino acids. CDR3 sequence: CSAKTGNRYTF. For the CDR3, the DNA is TGCAGTGCTAAGACAGGGAATCGCTACACCTTC.

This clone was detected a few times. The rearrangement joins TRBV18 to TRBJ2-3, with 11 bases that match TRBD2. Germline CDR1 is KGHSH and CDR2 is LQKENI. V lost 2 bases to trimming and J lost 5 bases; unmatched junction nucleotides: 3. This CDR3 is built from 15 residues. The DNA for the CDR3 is TGTGCCAGCTCACCAGGGCTAGCGGGAGGAGATACGCAGTATTTT. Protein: CASSPGLAGGDTQYF.

In nucleotides, the CDR3 is TGCGCCAGCAGCGCGGGGGACAGGGAAGAGACCCAGTACTTC. This gives the protein CASSAGDREETQYF. The chain links TRBV5-1 to TRBJ2-5, with 9 bases matching TRBD1. The CDR3 length is 14 residues. Germline V gene sequence: CDR1 SGHRS, CDR2 YFSETQ. Unmatched junction bases numbered 4, after V lost 4 bases and J lost 3 bases.

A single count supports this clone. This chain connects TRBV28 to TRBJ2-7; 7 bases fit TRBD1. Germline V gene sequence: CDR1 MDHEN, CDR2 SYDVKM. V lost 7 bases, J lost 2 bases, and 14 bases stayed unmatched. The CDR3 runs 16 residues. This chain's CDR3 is CASTLARAGGTYEQYF. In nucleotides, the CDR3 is TGTGCCAGCACCCTTGCAAGGGCAGGGGGAACCTACGAGCAGTACTTC.

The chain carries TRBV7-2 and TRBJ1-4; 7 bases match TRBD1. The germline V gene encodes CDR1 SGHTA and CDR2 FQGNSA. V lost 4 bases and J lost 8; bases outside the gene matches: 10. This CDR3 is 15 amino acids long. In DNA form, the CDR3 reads TGTGCCAGCAGCTCCGGACAGGCCGCGGGGGAAAAACTGTTTTTT. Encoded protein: CASSSGQAAGEKLFF.

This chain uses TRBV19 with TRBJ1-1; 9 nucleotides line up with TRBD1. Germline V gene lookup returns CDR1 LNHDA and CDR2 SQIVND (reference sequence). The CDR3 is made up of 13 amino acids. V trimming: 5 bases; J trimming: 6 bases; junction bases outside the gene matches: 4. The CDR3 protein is CASSGQGWSEAFF. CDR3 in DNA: TGTGCCAGTAGTGGACAGGGGTGGTCTGAAGCTTTCTTT.

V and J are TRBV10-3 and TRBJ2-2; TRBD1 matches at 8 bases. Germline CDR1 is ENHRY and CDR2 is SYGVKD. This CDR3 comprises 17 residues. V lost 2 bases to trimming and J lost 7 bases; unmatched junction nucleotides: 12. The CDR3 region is CAISEAEGRGPVGELFF. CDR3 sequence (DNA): TGTGCCATCAGTGAGGCTGAGGGCAGGGGGCCGGTCGGGGAGCTGTTTTTT.

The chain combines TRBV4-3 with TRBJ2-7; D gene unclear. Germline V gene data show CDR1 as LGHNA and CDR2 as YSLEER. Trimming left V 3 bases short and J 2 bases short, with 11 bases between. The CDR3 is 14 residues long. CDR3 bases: TGCGCCAGCAGCCAGGCTCCCGTGGCCTACGAGCAGTACTTC. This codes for CASSQAPVAYEQYF.

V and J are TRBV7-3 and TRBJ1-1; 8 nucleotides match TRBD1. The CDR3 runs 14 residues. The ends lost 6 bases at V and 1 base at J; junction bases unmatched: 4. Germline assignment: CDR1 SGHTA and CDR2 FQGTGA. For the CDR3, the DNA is TGTGCCAGCAGGCCGGGACAGGAGAACACTGAAGCTTTCTTT. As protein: CASRPGQENTEAFF.

The CDR3 loop reads CASSRGLAGNNEQFF. The CDR3 bases are TGTGCCAGCAGCAGGGGACTAGCGGGCAACAATGAGCAGTTCTTC. The chain is built from TRBV5-4 and TRBJ2-1; 12 bases line up with TRBD2. The V segment lost 4 bases and the J segment 5 bases; nucleotides outside the gene matches: 4. Looked up from germline, CDR1 is SGHNT and CDR2 is YYREEE (reference sequence). This CDR3 is 15 amino acids long.

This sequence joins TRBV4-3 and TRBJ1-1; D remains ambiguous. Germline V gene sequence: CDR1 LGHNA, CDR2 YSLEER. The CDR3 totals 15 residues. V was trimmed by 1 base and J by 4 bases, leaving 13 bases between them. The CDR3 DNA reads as TGCGCCAGCAGCCAAGGTCCGGGAATTTTCACTGAAGCTTTCTTT. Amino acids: CASSQGPGIFTEAFF.

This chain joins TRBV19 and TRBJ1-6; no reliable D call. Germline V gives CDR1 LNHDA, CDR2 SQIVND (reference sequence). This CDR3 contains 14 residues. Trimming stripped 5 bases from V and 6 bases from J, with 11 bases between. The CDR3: CASSAPSGNSPLHF. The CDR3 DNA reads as TGTGCCAGTAGTGCACCATCGGGTAATTCACCCCTCCACTTT. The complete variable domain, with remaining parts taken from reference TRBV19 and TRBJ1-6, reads DGGITQSPKYLFRKEGQNVTLSCEQNLNHDAMYWYRQDPGQGLRLIYYSQIVNDFQKGDIAEGYSVSREKKESFPLTVTSAQKNPTAFYLCASSAPSGNSPLHFGNGTRLTVT.

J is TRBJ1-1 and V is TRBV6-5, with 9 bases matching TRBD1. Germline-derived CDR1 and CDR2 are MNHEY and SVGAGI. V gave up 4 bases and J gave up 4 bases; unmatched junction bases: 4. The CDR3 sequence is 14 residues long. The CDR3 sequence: CASSSGQGTTEAFF. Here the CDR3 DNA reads TGTGCCAGCAGTTCCGGACAGGGGACCACTGAAGCTTTCTTT.

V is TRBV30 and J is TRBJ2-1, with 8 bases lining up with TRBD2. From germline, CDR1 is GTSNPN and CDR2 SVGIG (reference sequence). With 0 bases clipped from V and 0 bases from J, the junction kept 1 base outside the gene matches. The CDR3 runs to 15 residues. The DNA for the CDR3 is TGTGCCTGGAGTGTTGGGACTAGCTCCTACAATGAGCAGTTCTTC. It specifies CAWSVGTSSYNEQFF.

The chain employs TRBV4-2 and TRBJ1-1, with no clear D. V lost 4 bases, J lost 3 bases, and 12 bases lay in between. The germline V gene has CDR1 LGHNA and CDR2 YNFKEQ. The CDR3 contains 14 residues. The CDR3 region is CASSPLNQDTEAFF. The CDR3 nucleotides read TGTGCCAGCAGCCCCTTGAACCAGGACACTGAAGCTTTCTTT.

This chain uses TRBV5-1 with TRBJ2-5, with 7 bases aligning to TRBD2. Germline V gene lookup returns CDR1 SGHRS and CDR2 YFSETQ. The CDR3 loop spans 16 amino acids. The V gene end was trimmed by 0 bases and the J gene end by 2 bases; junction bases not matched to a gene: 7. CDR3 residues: CASSLASSGSQETQYF. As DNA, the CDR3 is TGCGCCAGCAGCTTGGCGTCTAGCGGATCACAAGAGACCCAGTACTTC.

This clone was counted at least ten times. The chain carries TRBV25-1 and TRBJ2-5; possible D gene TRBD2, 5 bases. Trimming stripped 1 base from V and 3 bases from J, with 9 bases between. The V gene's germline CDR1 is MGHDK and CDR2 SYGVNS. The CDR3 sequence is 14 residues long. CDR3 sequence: CASSEWETKETQYF. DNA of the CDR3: TGTGCCAGCAGTGAATGGGAGACCAAAGAGACCCAGTACTTC.

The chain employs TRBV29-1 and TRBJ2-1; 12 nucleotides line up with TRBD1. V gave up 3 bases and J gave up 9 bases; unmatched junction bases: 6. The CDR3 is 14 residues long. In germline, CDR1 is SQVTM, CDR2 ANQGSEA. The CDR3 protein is CSVDSGTGGTEQFF. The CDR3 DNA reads TGCAGCGTTGACTCTGGGACAGGGGGCACTGAGCAGTTCTTC.